The 8 T cell receptor beta chains given below trace back to one sample, sequenced in a study of OX40 agonist ivuxolimab in advanced cancers. This table comes from immunoSEQ multiplex PCR, and its TCRdb copy is limited to in-frame clones, with some not included. The sample yields 55,000 to 75,000 clones, 92% seen once. The sample here was CD4+ or CD8+ T cells sorted from blood, taken in a trial of the OX40 agonist ivuxolimab. The origin of the receptors is an adult with an advanced solid tumor such as melanoma, head and neck, liver or kidney cancer.

The V gene is TRBV11-3, the J gene TRBJ2-7; D is perhaps TRBD1 (5 bases). CDR3 length: 16 residues. The V end was cut by 2 bases, the J end by 3 bases, with 17 bases between. Germline lookup yields CDR1 SGHNT and CDR2 YENEEA. The CDR3 spells CASSLRQLGADYEQYF. In DNA form, the CDR3 reads TGTGCCAGCAGCTTAAGGCAGTTAGGGGCAGACTACGAGCAGTACTTC.

The chain couples TRBV7-3 to TRBJ1-1; D gene unclear. This CDR3 spans 13 amino acids. Trimming pared 5 bases from V and 2 bases from J, leaving 9 bases between. Germline CDR1 SGHTA, CDR2 FQGTGA. The DNA of the CDR3 is TGTGCCAGCAGCCTGACGGTAAACACTGAAGCTTTCTTT. Amino acid sequence: CASSLTVNTEAFF.

CDR3 coding DNA: TGTGCCAGCAGTGCGACAGGCCCAGGGGCTTTCTTT. Translated: CASSATGPGAFF. The chain combines TRBV25-1 with TRBJ1-1; weak D call: TRBD1 (6 bases). There are 12 residues in the CDR3. V lost 4 bases and J lost 11, with 14 bases in between. Germline V CDR1 and CDR2: MGHDK, SYGVNS.

This chain connects TRBV9 to TRBJ1-1; 9 nucleotides line up with TRBD1. This CDR3 has 14 amino acids. CDR1 is SGDLS and CDR2 is YYNGEE in the germline V gene. Unmatched junction bases numbered 3, after V lost 3 bases and J lost 3 bases. CDR3 nucleotide sequence: TGTGCCAGCAGCGGGGACAGGGAGGACACTGAAGCTTTCTTT. It specifies CASSGDREDTEAFF.

This chain links TRBV6-1 with TRBJ2-7, with 11 bases identical to TRBD2. CDR1 is MNHNS and CDR2 is SASEGT in the germline V gene. Germline trimming cut 5 bases from V and 3 bases from J; bases unmatched to any gene: 6. The CDR3 length is 15 residues. The CDR3 reads CASSPLAGGVYEQYF. The CDR3 nucleotides are TGTGCCAGCAGTCCCCTAGCGGGAGGCGTCTACGAGCAGTACTTC.

V is TRBV11-2 and J is TRBJ1-5; D remains ambiguous. Germline CDR1 SGHAT, CDR2 FQNNGV. CDR3 length: 13 residues. V was clipped by 6 bases and J by 5 bases, with 11 bases between them. The CDR3 protein is CASSDTGDQPQHF. The CDR3 bases are TGTGCCAGCAGTGACACGGGTGATCAGCCCCAGCATTTT.

The rearrangement uses TRBV15 and TRBJ2-7; 9 nucleotides line up with TRBD1. The CDR3 spans 15 residues. CDR1 and CDR2 (germline): LNHNV, YYDKDF (reference sequence). V dropped 0 bases and J dropped 6; count of bases not matched to a gene: 6. Written as DNA, the CDR3 is TGTGCCACCAGCAGAGATTTAGGACAGGGGCGCGAGCAGTACTTC. It yields the protein CATSRDLGQGREQYF.

Here the CDR3 reads CASSYSLAGESDIQYF. DNA of the CDR3: TGTGCCAGCAGTTACTCGCTAGCGGGAGAGTCGGACATTCAGTACTTC. This chain joins TRBV6-5 and TRBJ2-4; 10 bases match TRBD2. The V gene's germline CDR1 is MNHEY and CDR2 SVGAGI. CDR3 length: 16 amino acids. The J segment lost 8 bases and the V segment lost 0 bases, leaving 7 bases of the junction unmatched.